The 5 T cell receptor beta chains below all came from one sample that was sequenced in a study of T cell repertoires in aging, cancer and after chemotherapy. A mixed TRB-A/B primer pool amplified rearranged TRB by multiplex touch-down PCR. TCRdb re-derived calls from the multiplex PCR reads in MiXCR, one entry per CDR3 protein. The sample has thousands of distinct CDR3 sequences, around a quarter seen once. Peripheral blood genomic DNA, not sorted cells or RNA, was the template. The material sequenced was blood. The source is a human donor with a blood cancer.

This clonotype is deemed medium-sized (0.01 to 0.1%). This chain joins TRBV19 and TRBJ2-3; D may be TRBD2 (6 bases). The CDR3 totals 15 residues. V shed 3 bases and J shed 8 bases, with 18 bases lying between them. Germline V CDR1 and CDR2: LNHDA, SQIVND (reference sequence). This CDR3 reads CASSMSGDLGGTQYF. DNA for the CDR3: TGTGCCAGTAGTATGAGTGGAGACCTCGGGGGTACGCAGTATTTT. The entire variable domain, with the rest obtained from reference TRBV19 and TRBJ2-3, is as follows: DGGITQSPKYLFRKEGQNVTLSCEQNLNHDAMYWYRQDPGQGLRLIYYSQIVNDFQKGDIAEGYSVSREKKESFPLTVTSAQKNPTAFYLCASSMSGDLGGTQYFGPGTRLTVL.

A single count supports this clonotype. The V and J genes are TRBV28 and TRBJ1-1, with D possibly TRBD1 on 6 matching bases. The CDR3 extends over 11 amino acids. Germline V CDR1 and CDR2: MDHEN, SYDVKM. V was pared by 3 bases and J by 11 bases, with 10 bases between. Here the CDR3 reads CASSFTGFAFF. DNA of the CDR3: TGTGCCAGCAGTTTTACAGGGTTTGCTTTCTTT.

This clonotype has a handful of counts. A much larger clone is a single base away; this may be a read error. The chain couples TRBV6-5 to TRBJ2-1; TRBD1 aligns across 9 bases. The CDR3 length is 15 residues. CDR1 is MNHEY, CDR2 SVGAGI, per germline. The V segment lost 2 bases and the J segment 3 bases; nucleotides outside the gene matches: 2. The CDR3 sequence: CASSYETGGYNEQFF. Written as DNA, the CDR3 is TGTGCCAGCAGTTACGAGACAGGGGGCTACAATGAGCAGTTCTTC.

This clonotype was recorded many times. This chain links TRBV28 with TRBJ2-5; tentative D call: TRBD1 (6 bases). This CDR3 contains 16 residues. Looked up from germline, CDR1 is MDHEN and CDR2 is SYDVKM. The germline V and J ends were trimmed by 7 bases and 2 bases, with 20 bases remaining between them. The CDR3 here is CASTLYREERQETQYF. CDR3 coding DNA: TGTGCCAGCACCCTTTACAGGGAAGAAAGGCAAGAGACCCAGTACTTC.

This clonotype was counted between two and nine times. The chain recombines TRBV5-1 with TRBJ2-7; D is unclear. V was clipped by 0 bases and J by 6 bases, with 4 bases between them. The CDR3 runs to 11 residues. From germline, CDR1 is SGHRS and CDR2 YFSETQ. CDR3 bases: TGCGCCAGCAGCTTGGCCAGCGAGCAGTACTTC. Translated, it gives CASSLASEQYF.